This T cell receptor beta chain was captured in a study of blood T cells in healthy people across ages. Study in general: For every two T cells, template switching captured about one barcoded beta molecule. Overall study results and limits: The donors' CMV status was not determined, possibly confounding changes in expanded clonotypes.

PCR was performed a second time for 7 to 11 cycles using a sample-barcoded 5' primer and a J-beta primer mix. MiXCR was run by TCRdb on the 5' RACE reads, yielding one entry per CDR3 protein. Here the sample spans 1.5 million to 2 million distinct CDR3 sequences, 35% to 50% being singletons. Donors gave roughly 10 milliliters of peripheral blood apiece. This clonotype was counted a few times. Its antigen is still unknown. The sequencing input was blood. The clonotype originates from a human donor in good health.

CDR3 loop: CASSPFSWDGPYEQYF. The DNA for the CDR3 is TGTGCCAGCTCACCTTTTTCGTGGGACGGACCCTACGAGCAGTACTTC. The J gene is TRBJ2-4, the V gene TRBV18, with D perhaps being TRBD1 or TRBD2 (5 bases each). The J call is in doubt because the DNA end fits TRBJ2-7 better. This CDR3 has 16 residues. CDR1 and CDR2 from the germline V gene are KGHSH and LQKENI.